This T cell receptor beta chain derives from a study of T-cell memory formation after mild COVID-19. Study-level results: Shrinking CD4+ clones were chiefly CM and EM; CD8+ ones were chiefly EMRA. Day 15 to 85 contracting clones showed balanced CD4/CD8; day 15 to 37 expanders favored CD4+. Certain responding clones were present in pre-infection memory, suggesting participation of cross-reactive memory.

Points on this clonotype: Antigen unknown.

cDNA libraries for TCR alpha and TCR beta, carrying sample barcodes and UMIs, came from 5'RACE with constant-segment primers. TCRdb passed the 5' RACE reads through MiXCR, listing each CDR3 protein once. The sample yields about 310,000 distinct CDR3 sequences, approximately 19% seen once. Germline CDR1 reads SGHRS; CDR2 reads YFSETQ. There are 13 residues in the CDR3. With 1 base removed from V and 6 bases from J, the gap between germline ends came to 10 bases. The J gene is TRBJ1-2, the V gene TRBV5-1; D remains ambiguous. Sequenced sample: PBMCs or a T cell subset sorted from them (not recorded which). This receptor was obtained from a man aged 18 to 30 who had mild COVID-19 (a few samples of this study predate the infection). Cell type and time point are not known. The CDR3 bases are TGCGCCAGCAGCTTGCAAGGGCGGGATGGCTACACCTTC. Amino acids: CASSLQGRDGYTF. The full variable domain, in which reference TRBV5-1 and TRBJ1-2 provide the parts outside the CDR3, is KAGVTQTPRYLIKTRGQQVTLSCSPISGHRSVSWYQQTPGQGLQFLFEYFSETQRNKGNFPGRFSGRQFSNSRSEMNVSTLELGDSALYLCASSLQGRDGYTFGSGTRLTVV.